A selection of T cell receptor beta chains follows, all from one sample in a study of T cell repertoires in cytomegalovirus infection. TCRdb re-called the reads through MiXCR, storing one row per CDR3 protein. The sample lists more than 650,000 distinct CDR3 sequences, approximately 34% occurring once. Sequenced: PBMCs. The receptors shown here come from a human donor in good health (CMV status not recorded). Some clones in this sample may be carry-over from other donors' samples. Each CDR3 is given with its conserved first and last residue. The D gene is left open where the match is weak. Clone size appears in some rows only: once, few, many, or a class for an expanded clone.

CDR3nt | CDR3aa | j_gene | d_gene | len | v_gene | abundance
TGTGCCAGCAGCCCTCAGGACATCCACTATGGCTACACCTTC | CASSPQDIHYGYTF | TRBJ1-2 | - | 14 | TRBV4-2 | -
TGTGCCAGCAGCTTAAATACAGGGAAGGATGAGCAGTTCTTC | CASSLNTGKDEQFF | TRBJ2-1 | - | 14 | TRBV7-9 | many
TGTGCCAGCAGTTTAGACGGGGGCGCGTACTATGGCTACACCTTC | CASSLDGGAYYGYTF | TRBJ1-2 | - | 15 | TRBV12-3/TRBV12-4 | many
TGTGCCAGCAGCCCCGTGGTAGGGCCTAGCACAGATACGCAGTATTTT | CASSPVVGPSTDTQYF | TRBJ2-3 | - | 16 | TRBV28 | few
TGTGCCAGCAGACTGACAGTTTCAGCCAAAAACATTCAGTACTTC | CASRLTVSAKNIQYF | TRBJ2-4 | - | 15 | TRBV6-1 | -
TGTGCCAGCAGGCCCGGAGAAGGTCAGGGCGGATGGAGGAACACTGAAGCTTTCTTT | CASRPGEGQGGWRNTEAFF | TRBJ1-1 | - | 19 | TRBV12-3/TRBV12-4 | many
TGTGCCAGCAGCGATGGACTAGTGCGCACCGGGGAGCTGTTTTTT | CASSDGLVRTGELFF | TRBJ2-2 | TRBD2 | 15 | TRBV7-2 | few
TGTGCCAGCACGAAAGGGAGGGAGGGCCCTAGGGATGAGCAGTTCTTC | CASTKGREGPRDEQFF | TRBJ2-1 | TRBD2 | 16 | TRBV6-6 | -
TGTGCCAGCAGTTCACAGCGGGAGGGGTACGAGCAGTACTTC | CASSSQREGYEQYF | TRBJ2-7 | TRBD2 | 14 | TRBV7-2 | few
TGTGCCAGCAGCCCGAGGATGGCGGAGAGCTCCTACGAGCAGTACTTC | CASSPRMAESSYEQYF | TRBJ2-7 | - | 16 | TRBV7-2 | many
TGTGCCAGCAGTTTAGGCTACCCGCTAAATCAGCCCCAGCATTTT | CASSLGYPLNQPQHF | TRBJ1-5 | - | 15 | TRBV12-3/TRBV12-4 | once
TGTGCCACCCGGACGGGTTACTACGAGCAGTACTTC | CATRTGYYEQYF | TRBJ2-7 | - | 12 | TRBV19 | -
TGCGCCAGCCGGGACAGGCAGAACACTGAAGCTTTCTTT | CASRDRQNTEAFF | TRBJ1-1 | TRBD1 | 13 | TRBV5-1 | -
TGTGCCAGCAGTTCGCCCGTGCCCTACGAGCAGTACTTC | CASSSPVPYEQYF | TRBJ2-7 | - | 13 | TRBV6-6 | -
TGTGCCAGCAGCTTATTAGGGGGCTCTGGGTCTGAAAAACTGTTTTTT | CASSLLGGSGSEKLFF | TRBJ1-4 | TRBD1 | 16 | TRBV7-8 | few
TGTGCCAGACGTGCTTGGGTCCCCGAAGCTTTCTTT | CARRAWVPEAFF | TRBJ1-1 | - | 12 | TRBV6-9 | -
TGTGCCAGCTCACCGCCGAGGGTGACAGATACGCAGTATTTT | CASSPPRVTDTQYF | TRBJ2-3 | - | 14 | TRBV18 | -
TGTGCCAGCAGCTACAATAAGGGGTATAATTCACCCCTCCACTTT | CASSYNKGYNSPLHF | TRBJ1-6 | - | 15 | TRBV28 | few
TGTGCCAGTAGTTCTTGGGACCCGGGTGAGCAGTTCTTC | CASSSWDPGEQFF | TRBJ2-1 | - | 13 | TRBV19 | -
TGTGCCAGCAGCCCCGCGGGGGCAGGGAACGAGCAGTACTTC | CASSPAGAGNEQYF | TRBJ2-7 | - | 14 | TRBV7-2 | few
TGTGCCAGCAGCTTAGACGCCAATCAGCCCCAGCATTTT | CASSLDANQPQHF | TRBJ1-5 | - | 13 | TRBV7-2 | -
TGTGCCACTAAGGGCGGGGGCGCGGGTCAGCCCCAGCATTTT | CATKGGGAGQPQHF | TRBJ1-5 | - | 14 | TRBV24-1 | -
TGCGCCAGCAGCCAAAACCAGGGTTATGTCTATGGCTACACCTTC | CASSQNQGYVYGYTF | TRBJ1-2 | - | 15 | TRBV5-1 | -
TGTGCCAGCAGCTTCTACGGGACGGAGTATGGCTACACCTTC | CASSFYGTEYGYTF | TRBJ1-2 | - | 14 | TRBV7-9 | few